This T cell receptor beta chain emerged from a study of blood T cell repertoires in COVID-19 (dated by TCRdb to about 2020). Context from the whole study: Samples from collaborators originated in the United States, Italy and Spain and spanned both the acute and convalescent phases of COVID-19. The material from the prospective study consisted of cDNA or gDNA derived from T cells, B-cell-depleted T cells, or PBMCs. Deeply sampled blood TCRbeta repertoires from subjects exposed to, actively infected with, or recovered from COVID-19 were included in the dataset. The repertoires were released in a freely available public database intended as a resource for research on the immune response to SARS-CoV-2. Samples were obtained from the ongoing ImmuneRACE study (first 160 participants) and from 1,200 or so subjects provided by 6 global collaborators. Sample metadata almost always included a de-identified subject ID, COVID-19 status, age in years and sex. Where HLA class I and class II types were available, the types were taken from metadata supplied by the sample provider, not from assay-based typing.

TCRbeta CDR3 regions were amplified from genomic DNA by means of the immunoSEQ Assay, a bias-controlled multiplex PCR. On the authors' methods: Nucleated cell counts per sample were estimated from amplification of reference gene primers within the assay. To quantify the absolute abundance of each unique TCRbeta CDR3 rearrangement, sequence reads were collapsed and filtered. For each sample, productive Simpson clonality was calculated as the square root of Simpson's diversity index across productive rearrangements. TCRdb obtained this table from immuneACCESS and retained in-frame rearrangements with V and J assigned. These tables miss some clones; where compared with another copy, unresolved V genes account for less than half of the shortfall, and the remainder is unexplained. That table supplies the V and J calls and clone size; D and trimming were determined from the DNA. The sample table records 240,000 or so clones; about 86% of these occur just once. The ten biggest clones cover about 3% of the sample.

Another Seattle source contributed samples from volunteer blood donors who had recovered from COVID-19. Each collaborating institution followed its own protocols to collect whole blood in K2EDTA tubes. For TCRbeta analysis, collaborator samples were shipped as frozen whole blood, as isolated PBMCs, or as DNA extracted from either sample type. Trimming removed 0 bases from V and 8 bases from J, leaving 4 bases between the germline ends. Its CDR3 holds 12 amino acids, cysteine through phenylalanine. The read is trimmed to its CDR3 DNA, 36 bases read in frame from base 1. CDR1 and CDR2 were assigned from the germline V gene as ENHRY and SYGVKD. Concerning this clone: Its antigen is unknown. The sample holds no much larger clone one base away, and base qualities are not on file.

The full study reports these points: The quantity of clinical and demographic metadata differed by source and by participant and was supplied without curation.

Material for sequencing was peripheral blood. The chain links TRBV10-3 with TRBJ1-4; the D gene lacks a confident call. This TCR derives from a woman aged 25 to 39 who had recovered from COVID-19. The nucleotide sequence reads TGTGCCATCAGTGAGTCGCGGGAAAAACTGTTTTTT. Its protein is CAISESREKLFF.